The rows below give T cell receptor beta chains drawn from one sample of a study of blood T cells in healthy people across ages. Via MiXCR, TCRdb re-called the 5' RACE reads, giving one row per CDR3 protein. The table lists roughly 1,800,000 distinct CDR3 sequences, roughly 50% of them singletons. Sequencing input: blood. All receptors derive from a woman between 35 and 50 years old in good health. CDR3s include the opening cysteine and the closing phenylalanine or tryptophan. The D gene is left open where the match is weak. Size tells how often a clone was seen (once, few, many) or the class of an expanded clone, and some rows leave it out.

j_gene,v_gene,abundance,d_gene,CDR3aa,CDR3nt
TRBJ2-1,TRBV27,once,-,CASSGVKFYNEQFF,TGTGCCAGCTCGGGTGTCAAATTCTACAATGAGCAGTTCTTC
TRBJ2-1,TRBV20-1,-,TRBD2,CSARSGTSGGAPNEQFF,TGCAGTGCTAGGTCCGGGACTAGCGGGGGGGCCCCCAATGAGCAGTTCTTC
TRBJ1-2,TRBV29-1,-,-,CSVDLPGINYGYTF,TGCAGCGTTGATCTACCGGGTATTAACTATGGCTACACCTTC
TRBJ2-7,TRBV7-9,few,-,CASTRGDIYEQYF,TGTGCCAGCACGCGCGGGGACATCTACGAGCAGTACTTC
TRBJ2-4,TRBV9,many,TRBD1,CASSPGQGANIQYF,TGTGCCAGCAGCCCGGGACAGGGGGCCAACATTCAGTACTTC
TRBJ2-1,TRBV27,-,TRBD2,CASSLSARGLSQFF,TGTGCCAGCAGTTTATCGGCGAGGGGACTATCGCAGTTCTTC
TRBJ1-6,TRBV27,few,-,CASSDIRGSPLHF,TGTGCCAGCAGTGATATAAGGGGTTCACCCCTCCACTTT
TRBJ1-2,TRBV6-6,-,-,CASRNIYGYTF,TGTGCCAGCAGAAACATATATGGCTACACCTTC
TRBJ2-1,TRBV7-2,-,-,CASSLKSGSYNERFF,TGTGCCAGCAGCTTAAAGTCAGGCTCCTACAATGAGCGGTTCTTC
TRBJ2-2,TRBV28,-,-,CASSLKGRPPGELFF,TGTGCCAGCAGTTTAAAGGGACGTCCTCCCGGGGAGCTGTTTTTT
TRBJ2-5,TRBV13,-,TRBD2,CASSLGTSGVMETQYF,TGTGCCAGCAGCTTGGGGACTAGCGGGGTAATGGAGACCCAGTACTTC
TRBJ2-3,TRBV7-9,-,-,CASTAWTRGTDTQYF,TGTGCCAGCACGGCGTGGACAAGGGGGACAGATACGCAGTATTTT
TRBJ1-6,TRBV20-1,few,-,CSASWSEVNSPLHF,TGCAGTGCTAGTTGGTCGGAAGTTAATTCACCCCTCCACTTT
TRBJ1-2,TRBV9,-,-,CATGRRDGYTF,TGTGCCACAGGGAGGAGGGATGGCTACACCTTC
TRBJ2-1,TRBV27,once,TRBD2,CASSPLGFGGGVNEQFF,TGTGCCAGCAGCCCCCTTGGGTTTGGCGGGGGGGTCAATGAGCAGTTCTTC
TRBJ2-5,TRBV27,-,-,CASSLSARDFQETQYF,TGTGCCAGCAGTTTATCGGCGAGGGACTTCCAAGAGACCCAGTACTTC
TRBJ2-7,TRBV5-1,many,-,CASSDRSSYEQYF,TGCGCCAGCAGCGACCGTAGTTCCTACGAGCAGTACTTC
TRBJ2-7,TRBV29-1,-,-,CSVERSDRGYEQYF,TGCAGCGTTGAGAGGTCAGATAGGGGCTACGAGCAGTACTTC
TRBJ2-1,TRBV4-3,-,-,CASSQDRAGNRRNEQFF,TGCGCCAGCAGCCAAGATAGGGCAGGGAATCGCCGGAATGAGCAGTTCTTC
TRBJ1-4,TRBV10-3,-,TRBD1,CAISDRATNEKLFF,TGTGCCATCAGCGACAGGGCCACTAATGAAAAACTGTTTTTT
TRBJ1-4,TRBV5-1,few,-,CASSGGARVNEKLFF,TGCGCCAGCAGCGGGGGAGCTCGGGTCAATGAAAAACTGTTTTTT
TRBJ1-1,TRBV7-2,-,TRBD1,CASNPNLRDREAFF,TGTGCCAGCAACCCCAACCTCCGGGACAGAGAAGCTTTCTTT
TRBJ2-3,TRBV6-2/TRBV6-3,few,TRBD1,CASTETGITDTQYF,TGTGCCAGCACCGAGACAGGGATCACAGATACGCAGTATTTT
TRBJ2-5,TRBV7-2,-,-,CASSLSGSAGTQYF,TGTGCCAGCAGCTTAAGCGGTTCAGCGGGGACCCAGTACTTC
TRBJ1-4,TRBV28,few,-,CASMDTLDEKLFF,TGTGCCAGCATGGACACATTAGATGAAAAACTGTTTTTT
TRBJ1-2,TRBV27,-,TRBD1,CASSLSGTVIYGYTF,TGTGCCAGCAGTTTATCAGGGACAGTTATCTATGGCTACACCTTC
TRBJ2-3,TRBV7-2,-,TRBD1,CASSLDGTATSTDTQYF,TGTGCCAGTAGCTTAGATGGGACAGCCACTAGCACAGATACGCAGTATTTT
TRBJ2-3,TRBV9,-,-,CASSVGTSSYTDTQYF,TGTGCCAGCAGCGTAGGAACTAGCTCTTACACAGATACGCAGTATTTT
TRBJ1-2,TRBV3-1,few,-,CASSRRTGVSYTF,TGTGCCAGCAGCCGGAGGACGGGGGTTAGCTACACCTTC
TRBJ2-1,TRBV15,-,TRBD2,CATSRDRSGGDEQFF,TGTGCCACCAGCAGGGACCGTAGTGGGGGGGATGAGCAGTTCTTC